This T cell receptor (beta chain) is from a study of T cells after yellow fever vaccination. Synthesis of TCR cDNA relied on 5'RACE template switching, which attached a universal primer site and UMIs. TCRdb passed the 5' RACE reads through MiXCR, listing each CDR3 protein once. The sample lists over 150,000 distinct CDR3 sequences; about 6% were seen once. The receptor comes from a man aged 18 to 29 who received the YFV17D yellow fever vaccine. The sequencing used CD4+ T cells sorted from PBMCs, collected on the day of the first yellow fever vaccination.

The CDR3 loop is CASSERDRDTEAFF. The CDR3 DNA reads as TGTGCCAGCAGCGAGCGGGACAGGGACACTGAAGCTTTCTTT. V is TRBV9 and J is TRBJ1-1, with 9 bases aligning to TRBD1. Per germline, CDR1 SGDLS and CDR2 YYNGEE. The CDR3 consists of 14 residues. V was clipped by 3 bases and J by 3 bases; unmatched bases: 3.